This entry lists 16 T cell receptor beta chains sequenced from one sample in a study of CD8+ T cells in alopecia areata. Isolated RNA was reverse transcribed into cDNA used as the sequencing template. The method was immunoSEQ multiplex PCR; TCRdb's version includes in-frame clones alone and lacks a portion of them. Of about 130,000 clones listed, more than 40% are singletons. Sequenced material: CD8+ T cells sorted from blood, taken at week 0. These receptors originate from a human donor with alopecia areata.

The chain couples TRBV5-6 to TRBJ1-1; D gene uncertain. The V gene's germline CDR1 is SGHDT and CDR2 YYEEEE. This CDR3 is built from 13 residues. Trimming shortened V by 2 bases and J by 7 bases, and 12 bases separated the two germline ends. The CDR3 DNA sequence: TGTGCCAGCAGCTTTTCCAAGGGAGGTGAAGCTTTCTTT. Translated: CASSFSKGGEAFF.

The chain links TRBV12-5 to TRBJ2-5; maybe TRBD2 (5 bases). Germline assignment: CDR1 LGHNT and CDR2 FRNRAP. The CDR3 has 13 amino acids. The V end lost 5 bases, the J end lost 2 bases, and 9 bases lay between the germline ends. In DNA, the CDR3 is TGTGCTAGTGGTATACCGGGACAAGAGACCCAGTACTTC. This codes for CASGIPGQETQYF.

The rearrangement links TRBV29-1 to TRBJ2-1, with D perhaps TRBD2 (5 bases). CDR1 is SQVTM and CDR2 is ANQGSEA in the germline V gene. The CDR3 covers 11 residues. CDR3 sequence reads: CRGERDNEQFF. The CDR3 nucleotides read TGCAGGGGAGAAAGGGACAATGAGCAGTTCTTC.

CDR3 bases: TGTGCCAGCAGCCACCCCGGGACGGGCGATGAAAAACTGTTTTTT. This gives the protein CASSHPGTGDEKLFF. The V gene is TRBV4-2, the J gene TRBJ1-4, with a possible D match to TRBD1 (5 bases). The CDR3 consists of 15 residues. Trimming shortened V by 3 bases and J by 6 bases, and 14 bases separated the two germline ends. CDR1 LGHNA and CDR2 YNFKEQ come from the germline V gene.

The V call is TRBV15, the J call TRBJ2-2; possible D gene TRBD2, 5 bases. The CDR3 is 20 amino acids. Trimming shortened V by 0 bases and J by 2 bases, and 22 bases separated the two germline ends. Germline lookup yields CDR1 LNHNV and CDR2 YYDKDF (reference sequence). CDR3 residues: CATSRDEGSPHAPNTGELFF. DNA of the CDR3: TGTGCCACCAGCAGAGATGAGGGCAGCCCCCACGCCCCAAACACCGGGGAGCTGTTTTTT.

The V call is TRBV7-8, the J call TRBJ2-3; D is ambiguous. The CDR3 is made up of 14 amino acids. V lost 2 bases, J lost 4 bases, and 10 bases lay in between. Looked up from germline, CDR1 is SGHVS and CDR2 is FQNEAQ. The CDR3 DNA follows: TGTGCCAGCAGCTTATACGTGGGTTCAGATACGCAGTATTTT. Its protein is CASSLYVGSDTQYF.

This clone has more than one count but fewer than ten. The V gene is TRBV18, the J gene TRBJ1-1; TRBD1 is a possible D gene (5 bases). CDR1 KGHSH and CDR2 LQKENI come from the germline V gene. CDR3 size: 14 residues. The germline V and J ends were trimmed by 2 bases and 3 bases, with 10 bases remaining between them. For the CDR3, the DNA is TGTGCCAGCTCACCATCGGGGGGGGACACTGAAGCTTTCTTT. Protein: CASSPSGGDTEAFF.

This sequence joins TRBV4-1 and TRBJ1-5, with D uncertain. Germline CDR1 MGHRA, CDR2 YSYEKL. Trimming removed 2 bases from V and 0 bases from J, with 8 bases in between. CDR3 length: 15 residues. DNA for the CDR3: TGCGCCAGCAGCCAACACACGAGTAGCAATCAGCCCCAGCATTTT. Its translation is CASSQHTSSNQPQHF.

This clone was seen a handful of times. V and J are TRBV27 and TRBJ1-5; TRBD1 agrees at 8 bases. From germline, CDR1 is MNHEY and CDR2 SMNVEV (reference sequence). V trimming: 8 bases; J trimming: 7 bases; junction bases outside the gene matches: 7. There are 13 residues in the CDR3. DNA for the CDR3: TGTGCCAGCGCAGGGGGCGCGGGCCAGCCCCAGCATTTT. Translation gives CASAGGAGQPQHF.

The chain is built from TRBV5-1 and TRBJ2-1, with D possibly being TRBD1 (7 bases). Germline CDR1 is SGHRS and CDR2 is YFSETQ. V was cut by 2 bases and J by 0 bases, with 12 bases left in between. CDR3 length: 16 amino acids. Written as DNA, the CDR3 is TGCGCCAGCAGCTTTTTGCGGGACAGCTCCTACAATGAGCAGTTCTTC. Translated: CASSFLRDSSYNEQFF.

CDR3 nucleotide sequence: TGTGCCAGCAGCCCCTATCTGATTGGGAACACGGAGACCCAGTACTTC. Encoded protein: CASSPYLIGNTETQYF. The rearrangement links TRBV7-8 to TRBJ2-5; D unresolved. The CDR3 extends over 16 amino acids. Trimming left V 5 bases short and J 5 bases short, with 21 bases between. The V gene's germline CDR1 is SGHVS and CDR2 FQNEAQ.

This clone has only a few counts. This chain connects TRBV10-3 to TRBJ1-2; D is possibly TRBD1 (6 bases). CDR1 and CDR2 from the germline V gene are ENHRY and SYGVKD. Trimming left V 2 bases short and J 3 bases short, with 22 bases between. The length of the CDR3 is 18 residues. CDR3 in amino acids: CAISEPRARTALYYGYTF. CDR3 nucleotide sequence: TGTGCCATCAGTGAGCCCCGGGCCAGGACAGCCCTTTACTATGGCTACACCTTC.

This chain uses TRBV29-1 with TRBJ2-1, with D possibly matching TRBD2 (6 bases). The germline gives CDR1 SQVTM, CDR2 ANQGSEA. With 2 bases removed from V and 0 bases from J, the gap between germline ends came to 8 bases. This CDR3 has 14 residues. This chain's CDR3 is CSVERGSSYNEQFF. CDR3 in DNA: TGCAGCGTTGAACGGGGGAGCTCCTACAATGAGCAGTTCTTC.

V and J are TRBV14 and TRBJ2-5; tentative D call: TRBD1 (5 bases). Trimming left V 2 bases short and J 3 bases short, with 16 bases between. This CDR3 has 16 amino acids. Germline CDR1 is SGHDN and CDR2 is FVKESK. The CDR3 reads CASSQSEDSAEETQYF. The CDR3 bases are TGTGCCAGCAGCCAATCGGAAGACAGCGCCGAAGAGACCCAGTACTTC.

The chain combines TRBV6-1 with TRBJ2-1; 12 nucleotides align to TRBD2. V shed 2 bases, J shed 7 bases, and the junction held 3 bases outside the gene matches. The CDR3 length is 15 residues. Per the germline V gene, CDR1 is MNHNS and CDR2 is SASEGT. CDR3 region: CASSERLAGGNEQFF. The CDR3 coding sequence is TGTGCCAGCAGTGAACGTCTAGCGGGGGGGAATGAGCAGTTCTTC.

This clone was counted a few times. The chain has TRBV29-1 and TRBJ2-7; 7 nucleotides agree with TRBD1. CDR3 length: 12 amino acids. Germline V gene sequence: CDR1 SQVTM, CDR2 ANQGSEA. Trimming cost V 3 bases and J 6 bases; bases outside gene matches: 5. The CDR3: CSVDWAGGEQYF. As DNA, the CDR3 is TGCAGCGTTGACTGGGCAGGGGGCGAGCAGTACTTC.